The next 9 T cell receptor beta chains were all read from a single sample in a study of blood T cells in healthy people across ages. Together with a sample-barcoded 5' primer, a J-beta primer mix was included in a second PCR lasting roughly 7 to 11 cycles. TCRdb reanalysed the 5' RACE reads using MiXCR and keeps one entry per CDR3 protein. The sample has 850,000 to 950,000 distinct CDR3 sequences, around 26% seen once. Input material: blood. Receptors were obtained from a woman of 80 years or more in good health.

In this sample, this clonotype turned up many times. The rearrangement joins TRBV20-1 to TRBJ2-7; D is unresolved. Trimming removed 3 bases at V and 0 bases at J, with 9 bases between. This CDR3 is 13 amino acids long. In germline, CDR1 is DFQATT, CDR2 SNEGSKA (reference sequence). This CDR3 is CSASSTFSYEQYF. In nucleotides, the CDR3 is TGCAGTGCTAGTTCCACCTTCTCCTACGAGCAGTACTTC.

The chain is built from TRBV10-3 and TRBJ2-7, with D uncertain. This CDR3 has 14 residues. V was trimmed by 3 bases and J by 5 bases, leaving 14 bases between them. Germline CDR1 is ENHRY and CDR2 is SYGVKD. CDR3 sequence reads: CAISESSRLDEQYF. The CDR3 DNA sequence: TGTGCCATCAGTGAAAGTTCCCGGTTGGACGAGCAGTACTTC.

The rearrangement uses TRBV7-9 and TRBJ2-3, with TRBD1 matching 7 bases. The CDR3 contains 17 residues. V shed 5 bases and J 4 bases; nucleotides not matched to a gene: 15. The V gene's germline CDR1 is SEHNR and CDR2 FQNEAQ (reference sequence). The CDR3 loop reads CASSLRQGVFFADTQYF. The CDR3 DNA sequence: TGTGCCAGCAGCCTCCGGCAGGGGGTTTTCTTTGCAGATACGCAGTATTTT.

The sample holds a few counts of this clonotype. The chain employs TRBV27 and TRBJ2-2, with D perhaps matching TRBD1 (6 bases). V lost 6 bases and J 4 bases, leaving 15 bases between the germline ends. CDR3 length: 15 amino acids. Germline lookup yields CDR1 MNHEY and CDR2 SMNVEV (reference sequence). The CDR3: CASRRSRGSTGELFF. The CDR3 DNA is TGTGCCAGCAGAAGGTCCAGGGGTTCCACCGGGGAGCTGTTTTTT.

The rearrangement links TRBV3-1 to TRBJ2-2; D perhaps matches TRBD2 (5 bases). The germline gives CDR1 LGHDT, CDR2 YNNKEL (reference sequence). The CDR3 has 14 amino acids. V lost 4 bases and J 1 base, leaving 7 bases between the germline ends. The CDR3 sequence is CASSRTRNTGELFF. CDR3 in DNA: TGTGCCAGCAGCCGAACTAGGAACACCGGGGAGCTGTTTTTT.

The chain couples TRBV28 to TRBJ2-1, with 11 bases lining up with TRBD2. With 6 bases clipped from V and 4 bases from J, the junction kept 5 bases outside the gene matches. The germline V gene encodes CDR1 MDHEN and CDR2 SYDVKM. The CDR3 runs to 15 residues. CDR3 DNA: TGTGCCAGCAGACCTAGCGGGGGGACTTACAATGAGCAGTTCTTC. Protein: CASRPSGGTYNEQFF. The full variable domain, rest sourced from reference TRBV28 and TRBJ2-1, is DVKVTQSSRYLVKRTGEKVFLECVQDMDHENMFWYRQDPGLGLRLIYFSYDVKMKEKGDIPEGYSVSREKKERFSLILESASTNQTSMYLCASRPSGGTYNEQFFGPGTRLTVL.

The sample holds a few counts of this clonotype. The CDR3 carries no conserved terminal phenylalanine or tryptophan, so it likely arises from a read error. The V and J genes are TRBV6-2 or TRBV6-3 and TRBJ2-2; D gene ambiguous. Germline V gene sequence: CDR1 MNHEY, CDR2 SVGEGT. CDR3 length: 13 amino acids. The CDR3 nucleotides are TGTGCCAGCACCAAAAGGAACACCGAGGAGCTGTTTGTT. Translation gives CASTKRNTEELFV.

Details on this clonotype: Given the absence of the conserved phenylalanine or tryptophan at the CDR3 end, a read error is likely. This chain uses TRBV30 with TRBJ2-3, with D perhaps matching TRBD1 or TRBD2 (6 bases each). The germline V gene has CDR1 GTSNPN and CDR2 SVGIG (reference sequence). This CDR3 has 15 amino acids. V lost 4 bases to trimming and J lost 0 bases, with 14 bases between them. CDR3: CAWTMRGTSTDTQYS. The CDR3 DNA follows: TGTGCCTGGACTATGAGGGGGACTAGCACAGATACGCAGTATTCT.

The CDR3 spells CASSSLSEGLKGEQYF. As DNA, the CDR3 is TGTGCCAGCAGCTCACTGTCCGAAGGACTCAAGGGCGAGCAGTACTTC. This chain links TRBV13 with TRBJ2-7, with TRBD2 as a possible D gene (5 bases). The CDR3 covers 16 residues. V dropped 4 bases and J dropped 6 bases, with 22 bases sitting between them. Germline V gene lookup returns CDR1 PRHDT and CDR2 FYEKMQ (reference sequence).